This TCR beta chain was sequenced in a study of Ad26.COV2.S vaccination and SARS-CoV-2 variants. The germline CDR1 and CDR2 sequences are SGHTA and FQGNSA. This CDR3 contains 15 residues. Trimming left V 1 base short and J 1 base short, with 10 bases between. Treatment specified: around 19 received Ad26.COV2.S at low or high dose, single or two shots; a few received placebo; per-sample allocation not given. Each sample was drawn 63 days after the first injection (of vaccine or placebo). Vaccine was an Ad26 vector expressing Wuhan-strain SARS-CoV-2 spike. As regards this clone: Its antigen is not identified.

Using immunoSEQ multiplex PCR, the repertoire was profiled, and TCRdb retains in-frame clones only, with some absent. Of 200,000 to 250,000 clones in the sample, roughly 90% were seen once. Points from the study as a whole: For non-spike TCRs, breadth in vaccine recipients resembled that in placebo recipients.

This chain uses TRBV7-2 with TRBJ1-1, with D maybe TRBD1 (5 bases). The sequenced sample was peripheral blood, obtained in a trial of Ad26.COV2.S vaccine versus placebo. This clonotype was sampled from a person aged 18 to 65 who received the Ad26.COV2.S COVID-19 vaccine or a placebo. CDR3 coding DNA: TGTGCCAGCAGCTTAGGGCGAGGGGCGAACACTGAAGCTTTCTTT. Protein product: CASSLGRGANTEAFF.